These 28 T cell receptor beta chains share one sample of origin, sequenced in a study of T-cell memory formation after mild COVID-19. TCRdb used MiXCR to reprocess the 5' RACE reads, holding one entry per CDR3 protein. The sample has some 50,000 distinct CDR3 sequences, 27% seen once; the top ten hold around 45%. Sequenced: PBMCs or a T cell subset sorted from them (not recorded which). The receptors derive from a man aged 18 to 29 who had mild COVID-19 (a few samples of this study predate the infection). Cell type and time point are not known.

This clonotype turned up a few times. The chain couples TRBV4-1 to TRBJ2-5, with D possibly matching TRBD1 (6 bases). CDR1 MGHRA and CDR2 YSYEKL come from the germline V gene. The CDR3 has 17 amino acids. V was shortened by 4 bases and J by 1 base, with 19 bases between the two germline ends. The CDR3, as DNA: TGCGCCAGCAGCCCCCCTTTCTCCGGACAGTTCCAAGAGACCCAGTACTTC. It yields the protein CASSPPFSGQFQETQYF.

This clonotype was recorded many times. The rearrangement links TRBV6-1 to TRBJ2-3, with D perhaps TRBD2 (6 bases). In germline, CDR1 is MNHNS, CDR2 SASEGT. V was trimmed by 10 bases and J by 2 bases, leaving 22 bases between them. The CDR3 runs 16 residues. CDR3 sequence reads: CATAIRDSWATDTQYF. The CDR3 DNA reads as TGTGCCACCGCTATCCGGGACTCCTGGGCCACAGATACGCAGTATTTT.

This sequence joins TRBV6-5 and TRBJ1-2, with TRBD1 identical over 9 bases. Per the germline V gene, CDR1 is MNHEY and CDR2 is SVGAGI. The CDR3 contains 13 residues. The ends lost 6 bases at V and 10 bases at J; junction bases unmatched: 9. This CDR3 is CASSNTGGSAYTF. CDR3 nucleotides: TGTGCCAGCAGCAACACAGGGGGCTCTGCCTACACCTTC.

This clonotype was counted between two and nine times. The chain couples TRBV6-2 or TRBV6-3 to TRBJ2-1; no clear D. Trimming took off 7 bases at V and 8 bases at J, with 18 bases between the two ends. This CDR3 is 14 amino acids long. Germline CDR1 MNHEY, CDR2 SVGEGT. CDR3 protein: CASNRARIIDEQFF. The CDR3 DNA is TGTGCCAGCAATAGGGCCCGTATTATCGATGAGCAGTTCTTC.

The J gene is TRBJ2-7, the V gene TRBV5-6; D unclear. The CDR3 consists of 13 residues. Germline CDR1 and CDR2: SGHDT and YYEEEE. Trimming took 0 bases from V and 2 from J, leaving 6 bases between them. CDR3 sequence reads: CASSLDIPYEQYV. CDR3 DNA: TGTGCCAGCAGCTTGGACATCCCCTACGAGCAGTACGTC.

This clonotype was seen many times. This chain connects TRBV20-1 to TRBJ2-7, with TRBD1 identical over 8 bases. Germline trimming cut 3 bases from V and 0 bases from J; bases unmatched to any gene: 4. The CDR3 is 14 amino acids. Germline CDR1 and CDR2: DFQATT and SNEGSKA (reference sequence). This CDR3 is CSARGQEVSYEQYF. CDR3 nucleotides: TGCAGTGCTAGGGGACAGGAGGTCTCCTACGAGCAGTACTTC.

The V and J genes are TRBV27 and TRBJ1-1; D might be TRBD1 (6 bases). The germline gives CDR1 MNHEY, CDR2 SMNVEV (reference sequence). The germline V and J ends were trimmed by 0 bases and 4 bases, with 12 bases remaining between them. This CDR3 is 15 amino acids long. The CDR3: CASSLSWTAGTEAFF. The CDR3 coding sequence is TGTGCCAGCAGTTTATCGTGGACAGCGGGCACTGAAGCTTTCTTT.

J is TRBJ1-1 and V is TRBV5-1; D gene unclear. Looked up from germline, CDR1 is SGHRS and CDR2 is YFSETQ. V was cut by 3 bases and J by 1 base, with 7 bases left in between. The CDR3 extends over 13 amino acids. CDR3: CASSWEGNTEAFF. In DNA form, the CDR3 reads TGCGCCAGCAGCTGGGAGGGGAACACTGAAGCTTTCTTT.

This chain joins TRBV4-3 and TRBJ1-1, with a tentative D call TRBD1 (6 bases). V lost 0 bases and J 0 bases, leaving 14 bases between the germline ends. The CDR3 has 17 residues. CDR1 is LGHNA, CDR2 YSLEER, per germline. The CDR3: CASSQEDWTVMNTEAFF. The CDR3 DNA reads as TGCGCCAGCAGCCAAGAGGATTGGACAGTCATGAACACTGAAGCTTTCTTT.

A few counts support this clonotype. The chain links TRBV7-6 to TRBJ2-7; 9 positions match TRBD1. V shed 2 bases and J 4 bases; nucleotides not matched to a gene: 9. In germline, CDR1 is SGHVS, CDR2 FNYEAQ. The CDR3 is 16 amino acids. The CDR3 DNA reads TGTGCCAGCAGCTTATCTGGACAGGGGTCGTTGTACGAGCAGTACTTC. Protein sequence: CASSLSGQGSLYEQYF.

This clonotype has just a few counts. This chain links TRBV6-5 with TRBJ1-2; perhaps TRBD1 as D (6 bases). The V end was cut by 0 bases, the J end by 0 bases, with 17 bases between. Germline values: CDR1 MNHEY, CDR2 SVGAGI. The CDR3 runs to 18 residues. CDR3 amino acids: CASSYSSRGHIPNYGYTF. CDR3 nucleotide sequence: TGTGCCAGCAGTTACTCGAGCAGGGGCCATATTCCTAACTATGGCTACACCTTC.

This clonotype was counted a few times. The rearrangement uses TRBV6-5 and TRBJ2-1; no reliable D call. Trimming shortened V by 6 bases and J by 4 bases, and 10 bases separated the two germline ends. The CDR3 consists of 13 residues. Germline V gene sequence: CDR1 MNHEY, CDR2 SVGAGI. The DNA for the CDR3 is TGTGCCAGCAGCCTGTATGGTTACAATGAGCAGTTCTTC. The encoded protein is CASSLYGYNEQFF.

This chain's CDR3 is CASSVHNEQFF. DNA of the CDR3: TGTGCCAGCAGCGTACACAATGAGCAGTTCTTC. V is TRBV7-8 and J is TRBJ2-1; no firm D call. CDR3 length: 11 residues. Germline assignment: CDR1 SGHVS and CDR2 FQNEAQ. V was trimmed by 5 bases and J by 5 bases, leaving 4 bases between them.

The chain links TRBV5-6 to TRBJ2-7, with D perhaps TRBD2 (6 bases). The V gene lost 1 base and the J gene lost 6 bases, with 14 bases spanning the gap. This CDR3 has 14 amino acids. Per the germline V gene, CDR1 is SGHDT and CDR2 is YYEEEE. DNA for the CDR3: TGTGCCAGCAGCTTGATGGGGGGTCTGGGCGAGCAGTACGTC. Translation gives CASSLMGGLGEQYV.

The rearrangement links TRBV7-2 to TRBJ2-1; possibly TRBD1 for D (7 bases). Per germline, CDR1 SGHTA and CDR2 FQGNSA. Trimming took off 1 base at V and 0 bases at J, with 10 bases between the two ends. There are 16 residues in the CDR3. The CDR3 nucleotides are TGTGCCAGCAGCTTAGGGGGGGACAGCTCCTACAATGAGCAGTTCTTC. Translating gives CASSLGGDSSYNEQFF.

This clonotype was counted only a few times. The rearrangement joins TRBV24-1 to TRBJ2-3; D is perhaps TRBD2 (6 bases). This CDR3 region has 13 residues. Germline CDR1 reads KGHDR; CDR2 reads SFDVKD. Trimming shortened V by 8 bases and J by 5 bases, and 13 bases separated the two germline ends. Here the CDR3 reads CATTGGAGDTQYF. In nucleotides, the CDR3 is TGTGCCACCACTGGCGGGGCCGGAGATACGCAGTATTTT.

At least ten counts were recorded for this clonotype. The CDR3 here is CASSLLIRGWDEQFF. The CDR3 DNA reads as TGTGCCAGCAGCTTATTGATTAGGGGATGGGATGAGCAGTTCTTC. The chain carries TRBV7-2 and TRBJ2-1; D is possibly TRBD1 (5 bases). The CDR3 covers 15 residues. CDR1 and CDR2 from the germline V gene are SGHTA and FQGNSA. Trimming pared 2 bases from V and 8 bases from J, leaving 16 bases between.

V gene TRBV3-1 combines with J gene TRBJ2-2, with 11 positions matching TRBD2. Trimming cost V 3 bases and J 2 bases; bases outside gene matches: 2. Germline V lookup: CDR1 LGHDT, CDR2 YNNKEL (reference sequence). CDR3 size: 16 residues. The CDR3 DNA reads TGTGCCAGCAGCCAGCTAGCGGGGGGCAACACCGGGGAGCTGTTTTTT. It is translated as CASSQLAGGNTGELFF. Full variable domain (rest looked up from reference TRBV3-1 and TRBJ2-2): DTAVSQTPKYLVTQMGNDKSIKCEQNLGHDTMYWYKQDSKKFLKIMFSYNNKELIINETVPNRFSPKSPDKAHLNLHINSLELGDSAVYFCASSQLAGGNTGELFFGEGSRLTVL.

This chain uses TRBV2 with TRBJ2-1; TRBD1 matches 8 bases. V trimming: 4 bases; J trimming: 2 bases; junction bases outside the gene matches: 1. CDR1 SNHLY and CDR2 FYNNEI come from the germline V gene. This CDR3 region has 14 residues. The CDR3: CASSAQGAYNEQFF. DNA for the CDR3: TGTGCCAGCAGTGCACAGGGGGCCTACAATGAGCAGTTCTTC.

This clonotype has a handful of counts. The chain carries TRBV19 and TRBJ2-4; D uncertain. The germline gives CDR1 LNHDA, CDR2 SQIVND (reference sequence). The CDR3 is made up of 13 amino acids. The V end lost 2 bases, the J end lost 9 bases, and 11 bases lay between the germline ends. CDR3 bases: TGTGCCAGTAGTATATTAAAGGCTGGCATTCAGTACTTC. The encoded protein is CASSILKAGIQYF.

The chain carries TRBV27 and TRBJ1-4; D unclear. This CDR3 region has 14 residues. V lost 2 bases and J 7 bases, leaving 11 bases between the germline ends. From germline, CDR1 is MNHEY and CDR2 SMNVEV (reference sequence). CDR3 DNA sequence: TGTGCCAGCAGTTTAGGCCTTCGGGGTGAAAAACTGTTTTTT. Its protein product is CASSLGLRGEKLFF.

This chain connects TRBV5-5 to TRBJ1-1, with 9 bases identical to TRBD1. The CDR3 covers 13 residues. Germline trimming cut 4 bases from V and 5 bases from J; bases unmatched to any gene: 3. CDR1 and CDR2 (germline): SGHKS, YYEKEE (reference sequence). CDR3 coding DNA: TGTGCCAGCAGCCGAGGACAGGGGACTGAAGCTTTCTTT. It is translated as CASSRGQGTEAFF.

This sequence joins TRBV9 and TRBJ2-5; D possibly corresponds to TRBD2 (5 bases). The germline gives CDR1 SGDLS, CDR2 YYNGEE. The CDR3 length is 14 residues. The V gene lost 0 bases and the J gene lost 5 bases, with 11 bases spanning the gap. The CDR3 region has the DNA TGTGCCAGCAGCGTAGGGCCGGACTGGGAGACCCAGTACTTC. Protein: CASSVGPDWETQYF.

The chain joins TRBV4-3 to TRBJ1-1, with TRBD1 identical over 12 bases. The length of the CDR3 is 15 residues. CDR1 is LGHNA and CDR2 is YSLEER in the germline V gene. Unmatched junction bases numbered 9, after V lost 8 bases and J lost 5 bases. CDR3 amino acids: CASVPGTGGRTEAFF. The CDR3 region has the DNA TGCGCCAGCGTACCTGGGACAGGGGGCAGGACTGAAGCTTTCTTT.

CDR3 nucleotides: TGCGCCAGCAGCCAGAGGCCGCTGGGCACTGAAGCTTTCTTT. Translating it yields CASSQRPLGTEAFF. The gene calls are TRBV4-3 and TRBJ1-1, with no clear D. The germline V gene encodes CDR1 LGHNA and CDR2 YSLEER. V lost 3 bases to trimming and J lost 4 bases, with 12 bases between them. The CDR3 runs 14 residues.

The chain is built from TRBV7-9 and TRBJ2-2; TRBD1 might be the D (5 bases). This CDR3 spans 18 amino acids. CDR1 is SEHNR, CDR2 FQNEAQ, per germline (reference sequence). V was pared by 4 bases and J by 0 bases, with 18 bases between. The CDR3 loop reads CASSSTELTIANTGELFF. The CDR3 region has the DNA TGTGCCAGCAGCTCGACAGAGCTAACAATCGCGAACACCGGGGAGCTGTTTTTT. The whole variable domain, remainder taken from reference TRBV7-9 and TRBJ2-2, is DTGVSQNPRHKITKRGQNVTFRCDPISEHNRLYWYRQTLGQGPEFLTYFQNEAQLEKSRLLSDRFSAERPKGSFSTLEIQRTEQGDSAMYLCASSSTELTIANTGELFFGEGSRLTVL.

This clonotype was seen at least ten times. The chain is built from TRBV4-1 and TRBJ2-3, with D possibly being TRBD2 (6 bases). CDR3 size: 14 residues. V was trimmed by 1 base and J by 4 bases, leaving 9 bases between them. CDR1 is MGHRA, CDR2 YSYEKL, per germline. As DNA, the CDR3 is TGCGCCAGCAGCCAAGTAGGAGGGTCAGATACGCAGTATTTT. It translates to CASSQVGGSDTQYF.

In nucleotides, the CDR3 is TGCGCCAGCAGCCCCAGGACAGGGCGAGAGACCCAGTACTTC. It yields the protein CASSPRTGRETQYF. J is TRBJ2-5 and V is TRBV5-1; 8 positions agree with TRBD1. Trimming removed 4 bases from V and 4 bases from J; junction bases left unmatched: 6. Germline assignment: CDR1 SGHRS and CDR2 YFSETQ. CDR3 length equals 14 residues.